This is a list of T cell receptor beta chains from one sample in a study of blood T cell repertoires in COVID-19. Generated by immunoSEQ multiplex PCR, the TCRdb table keeps only in-frame clones and is missing some. The sample shows 270,000 or so clones, approximately 82% of them seen only once. Sequenced: peripheral blood. The origin of the receptors is a woman aged 18 to 35 with acute or convalescent COVID-19. CDR3s include the opening cysteine and the closing phenylalanine or tryptophan. A D gene is named only where the DNA matches it firmly. Part of the rows lack a size; the others show once, few, many or a class for expanded clones.

TRBV7-9	TRBJ1-1	TRBD1	17	NA	TGTGCCAGCAGCATTAACCCGGGACAGGGAGGAAACACTGAAGCTTTCTTT	CASSINPGQGGNTEAFF
TRBV4-3	TRBJ1-5	NA	15	NA	TGCGCCAGCAGCCGAACCTACAGGGACAATCAGCCCCAGCATTTT	CASSRTYRDNQPQHF
TRBV7-6	TRBJ2-1	TRBD2	17	NA	TGTGCCAGCAGCTTATCCCCGGGACTACCTTCGAACAATGAGCAGTTCTTC	CASSLSPGLPSNNEQFF
TRBV7-6	TRBJ2-1	TRBD2	14	once	TGTGCCAGCAGACCCCGGGAGGGCCTCAATGAGCAGTTCTTC	CASRPREGLNEQFF
TRBV6-2/TRBV6-3	TRBJ2-7	NA	12	NA	TGTGCCAGCAGTCCACAGGGCTACGAGCAGTACTTC	CASSPQGYEQYF
TRBV30	TRBJ2-7	TRBD2	13	NA	TGTGCCTGGAGACGGCGGGAGTCCGGCGAGCAGTACTTC	CAWRRRESGEQYF
TRBV7-2	TRBJ1-1	NA	14	NA	TGTGCCAGCAGCTTAGTCCTAGGGAACACTGAAGCTTTCTTT	CASSLVLGNTEAFF
TRBV27	TRBJ2-2	NA	17	NA	TGTGCCAGCACCCCAACACACAGGGTTTGGGGAACCGGGGAGCTGTTTTTT	CASTPTHRVWGTGELFF
TRBV24-1	TRBJ2-3	NA	16	NA	TGTGCCACCAGTGATCCGGCCAGAGGACAAACAGATACGCAGTATTTT	CATSDPARGQTDTQYF
TRBV4-3	TRBJ2-7	NA	18	NA	TGCGCCAGCAGCCAAGACCACAGGGGGCGGGAGGAAATATCCGAGCAGTACTTC	CASSQDHRGREEISEQYF